This is a list of T cell receptor beta chains from one sample in a study of human T cells and chemical hapten exposure. TCRdb used MiXCR to reprocess the RACE reads, holding one entry per CDR3 protein. In the table there are fewer than 350,000 distinct CDR3 sequences, just under 8% of which are singletons. The starting material was whole blood, obtained in connection with sensitization to the hapten diphenylcyclopropenone (DPC). Receptors were obtained from a man aged 18 to 30 with alopecia areata. Some clones in this sample may be carry-over from other donors' samples. Each CDR3 is given with its conserved first and last residue. Fields, in order: J gene, V gene, D gene, clone size, CDR3 DNA, CDR3 protein. A D gene is named only where the DNA matches it firmly. Size is omitted from some rows. Given values are once, few, many or a class for expanded clones.

j_gene: TRBJ1-1
v_gene: TRBV28
d_gene: TRBD1
abundance: few
CDR3nt: TGTGCCAGCAGTTTGCCGGGACAGGGGAATTTATTGAACACTGAAGCTTTCTTT
CDR3aa: CASSLPGQGNLLNTEAFF

j_gene: TRBJ2-2
v_gene: TRBV7-3
d_gene: NA
abundance: many
CDR3nt: TGTGCCAGCAGCTTCCGTTTCGGGGAGCTGTTTTTT
CDR3aa: CASSFRFGELFF

j_gene: TRBJ2-7
v_gene: TRBV10-1
d_gene: TRBD1
abundance: NA
CDR3nt: TGCGCCAGCAGTGGGACAGGGGGAGCCTACGAGCAGTACTTC
CDR3aa: CASSGTGGAYEQYF

j_gene: TRBJ2-5
v_gene: TRBV11-3
d_gene: NA
abundance: NA
CDR3nt: TGTGCCAGCAGCTTTTCTCCCTCCAGTCAAGAGACCCAGTACTTC
CDR3aa: CASSFSPSSQETQYF

j_gene: TRBJ1-5
v_gene: TRBV13
d_gene: NA
abundance: few
CDR3nt: TGTGCCAGCAGCGGGACTCCAGAGCCGCCCCAGCATTTT
CDR3aa: CASSGTPEPPQHF

j_gene: TRBJ2-1
v_gene: TRBV29-1
d_gene: NA
abundance: few
CDR3nt: TGCAGCGTTACCCGGGGGTTAAACAATGAGCAGTTCTTC
CDR3aa: CSVTRGLNNEQFF

j_gene: TRBJ2-7
v_gene: TRBV6-6
d_gene: NA
abundance: NA
CDR3nt: TGTGCCAGCAGCTTGGACGGGAACTACGAGCAGTACTTC
CDR3aa: CASSLDGNYEQYF

j_gene: TRBJ1-5
v_gene: TRBV7-8
d_gene: TRBD1
abundance: NA
CDR3nt: TGTGCCAGCAGCTTAGCGGGACAGGGGTACAATCAGCCCCAGCATTTT
CDR3aa: CASSLAGQGYNQPQHF

j_gene: TRBJ2-1
v_gene: TRBV20-1
d_gene: NA
abundance: NA
CDR3nt: TGCAGTGCTAATTACGATGAGCAGTTCTTC
CDR3aa: CSANYDEQFF

j_gene: TRBJ2-2
v_gene: TRBV6-5
d_gene: NA
abundance: many
CDR3nt: TGTGCCAGCAGTTACCCTGGCACCGGGGAGCTGTTTTTT
CDR3aa: CASSYPGTGELFF

j_gene: TRBJ2-6
v_gene: TRBV6-5
d_gene: NA
abundance: few
CDR3nt: TGTGCCAGCAAGAGGACGACAAACTCTGGGGCCAACGTCCTGACTTTC
CDR3aa: CASKRTTNSGANVLTF

j_gene: TRBJ2-1
v_gene: TRBV27
d_gene: TRBD1
abundance: few
CDR3nt: TGTGCCAGCAGTACCCGGGACAGGAAGAATGAGCAGTTCTTC
CDR3aa: CASSTRDRKNEQFF

j_gene: TRBJ1-5
v_gene: TRBV28
d_gene: TRBD1
abundance: NA
CDR3nt: TGTGCCAGCAGTTTATCGACAGGGAGCAATCAGCCCCAGCATTTT
CDR3aa: CASSLSTGSNQPQHF

j_gene: TRBJ2-3
v_gene: TRBV28
d_gene: NA
abundance: few
CDR3nt: TGTGCCAGCAGTTCAAAGACTAGGAGTCAAAAGTATTTT
CDR3aa: CASSSKTRSQKYF

j_gene: TRBJ2-5
v_gene: TRBV24-1
d_gene: NA
abundance: many
CDR3nt: TGTGCCACCAGTGATTTGCGGGGAAAACCTACGGGGGAGACCCAGTACTTC
CDR3aa: CATSDLRGKPTGETQYF

j_gene: TRBJ2-7
v_gene: TRBV4-3
d_gene: TRBD1
abundance: NA
CDR3nt: TGCGCCAGCAGGCCAGAACTGACAGGGGGCGGGTACGAGCAGTACTTC
CDR3aa: CASRPELTGGGYEQYF

j_gene: TRBJ1-2
v_gene: TRBV7-9
d_gene: NA
abundance: few
CDR3nt: TGTGCCAGCAGCTTAGCGGGAAGCGCCGGCGGCTACACCTTC
CDR3aa: CASSLAGSAGGYTF

j_gene: TRBJ1-1
v_gene: TRBV7-3
d_gene: TRBD1
abundance: many
CDR3nt: TGTGCCAGCAGCTTAACGGGGACAGACCCTGAAGCTTTCTTT
CDR3aa: CASSLTGTDPEAFF

j_gene: TRBJ2-7
v_gene: TRBV20-1
d_gene: NA
abundance: few
CDR3nt: TGCAGTGCTAGAGAAGCAGGGACCTACGAGCAGTACTTC
CDR3aa: CSAREAGTYEQYF

j_gene: TRBJ1-2
v_gene: TRBV7-2
d_gene: NA
abundance: few
CDR3nt: TGTGCCAGCAGCCCCGGGACGGGCGAGGATGGCTACACCTTC
CDR3aa: CASSPGTGEDGYTF

j_gene: TRBJ2-1
v_gene: TRBV7-2
d_gene: NA
abundance: few
CDR3nt: TGTGCCAGCAGCTTTGGGGGGCCTAACGAGCAGTTCTTC
CDR3aa: CASSFGGPNEQFF

j_gene: TRBJ1-1
v_gene: TRBV20-1
d_gene: NA
abundance: few
CDR3nt: TGCAGTGCTAGGTTTCAGTATACGAGCGGGACAATAGGGACTGAAGCTTTCTTT
CDR3aa: CSARFQYTSGTIGTEAFF

j_gene: TRBJ2-6
v_gene: TRBV12-5
d_gene: TRBD1
abundance: many
CDR3nt: TGTGCTAGTGGTTTGGCCGGGACAGGGAAGAGGGCCAACGTCCTGACTTTC
CDR3aa: CASGLAGTGKRANVLTF

j_gene: TRBJ2-3
v_gene: TRBV9
d_gene: NA
abundance: NA
CDR3nt: TGTGCCAGCAGCGGTGACCTACACACAGATACGCAGTATTTT
CDR3aa: CASSGDLHTDTQYF

j_gene: TRBJ2-5
v_gene: TRBV11-2
d_gene: TRBD1
abundance: few
CDR3nt: TGTGCCAGCAGCTTTCGGACAGGCATCCAAGAGACCCAGTACTTC
CDR3aa: CASSFRTGIQETQYF

j_gene: TRBJ2-3
v_gene: TRBV4-3
d_gene: NA
abundance: NA
CDR3nt: TGCGCCAGCAGCCACCGTCAGGGGACAGATACGCAGTATTTT
CDR3aa: CASSHRQGTDTQYF

j_gene: TRBJ2-4
v_gene: TRBV27
d_gene: NA
abundance: NA
CDR3nt: TGTGCCAGCAGGCGACTGGCTCTAGCCAAAAACTTTCAGTACTTC
CDR3aa: CASRRLALAKNFQYF

j_gene: TRBJ1-2
v_gene: TRBV7-8
d_gene: TRBD1
abundance: few
CDR3nt: TGTGCCAGCAGCATCGGCAGGGGGCCTAACTATGGCTACACCTTC
CDR3aa: CASSIGRGPNYGYTF

j_gene: TRBJ1-1
v_gene: TRBV5-1
d_gene: TRBD1
abundance: many
CDR3nt: TGCGCCAGCAGCTTAGGGGACAGGGGGTTGGTCACTGAAGCTTTCTTT
CDR3aa: CASSLGDRGLVTEAFF

j_gene: TRBJ2-7
v_gene: TRBV12-3/TRBV12-4
d_gene: TRBD1
abundance: few
CDR3nt: TGTGCCAGCAGAGAACAGGGGTACGAGCAGTACTTC
CDR3aa: CASREQGYEQYF

j_gene: TRBJ2-3
v_gene: TRBV11-2
d_gene: NA
abundance: NA
CDR3nt: TGTGCCAGCAGCTTAGTGGGGACCTTAGGAGATACGCAGTATTTT
CDR3aa: CASSLVGTLGDTQYF

j_gene: TRBJ1-1
v_gene: TRBV6-1
d_gene: NA
abundance: NA
CDR3nt: TGTGCCAGCAGTGAACTAGGCGAATTCAATGAAGCTTTCTTT
CDR3aa: CASSELGEFNEAFF

j_gene: TRBJ2-3
v_gene: TRBV4-1
d_gene: TRBD1
abundance: NA
CDR3nt: TGCGCCAGCAGCCAAGTAATTCAGGGGGCGTCCACAGATACGCAGTATTTT
CDR3aa: CASSQVIQGASTDTQYF

j_gene: TRBJ2-3
v_gene: TRBV7-2
d_gene: NA
abundance: many
CDR3nt: TGTGCCAGCAGCTCAGCAGGGGAGGCGGCAGATACGCAGTATTTT
CDR3aa: CASSSAGEAADTQYF

j_gene: TRBJ2-2
v_gene: TRBV12-3/TRBV12-4
d_gene: NA
abundance: few
CDR3nt: TGTGCCAGCAGTTTCGCCCCGGGGGCCGGGGAGCTGTTTTTT
CDR3aa: CASSFAPGAGELFF

j_gene: TRBJ1-6
v_gene: TRBV6-5
d_gene: NA
abundance: NA
CDR3nt: TGTGCCAGCAGCGGGACGTGGAATTCACCCCTCCACTTT
CDR3aa: CASSGTWNSPLHF

j_gene: TRBJ2-2
v_gene: TRBV25-1
d_gene: NA
abundance: many
CDR3nt: TGTGCCAGCAGTGAATGGGGCAGGGCGAGCACCGGGGAGCTGTTTTTT
CDR3aa: CASSEWGRASTGELFF

j_gene: TRBJ1-3
v_gene: TRBV7-9
d_gene: NA
abundance: few
CDR3nt: TGTGCCAGCAGCTTATCGGGCTTCTCTGGAAACACCATATATTTT
CDR3aa: CASSLSGFSGNTIYF

j_gene: TRBJ2-5
v_gene: TRBV10-3
d_gene: TRBD2
abundance: few
CDR3nt: TGTGCCATCAAGACTCCCGGGGGGGGTGAAGAGACCCAGTACTTC
CDR3aa: CAIKTPGGGEETQYF

j_gene: TRBJ2-3
v_gene: TRBV12-3/TRBV12-4
d_gene: NA
abundance: many
CDR3nt: TGTGCCAGCAGTCATAGGGACACAGATACGCAGTATTTT
CDR3aa: CASSHRDTDTQYF

j_gene: TRBJ2-3
v_gene: TRBV5-6
d_gene: NA
abundance: many
CDR3nt: TGTGCCAGCAGCTTGGTAGGCAGGGATCACACAGATACGCAGTATTTT
CDR3aa: CASSLVGRDHTDTQYF

j_gene: TRBJ1-6
v_gene: TRBV7-2
d_gene: NA
abundance: NA
CDR3nt: TGTGCCAGCAGCTCGAAAAGAGGGGAGAGTTCACCCCTCCACTTT
CDR3aa: CASSSKRGESSPLHF

j_gene: TRBJ2-2
v_gene: TRBV6-2/TRBV6-3
d_gene: NA
abundance: NA
CDR3nt: TGTGCCAGCACGGACCGCGGGGAGCTGTTTTTT
CDR3aa: CASTDRGELFF

j_gene: TRBJ1-2
v_gene: TRBV7-2
d_gene: TRBD1
abundance: many
CDR3nt: TGTGCCAGCAGCTCGCGACCGGGACAGGGAGGACGGGGCTACACCTTC
CDR3aa: CASSSRPGQGGRGYTF

j_gene: TRBJ1-5
v_gene: TRBV7-2
d_gene: TRBD1
abundance: few
CDR3nt: TGTGCCAGCAGCTTGGGCGGGACAGGGAATCAGCCCCAGCATTTT
CDR3aa: CASSLGGTGNQPQHF

j_gene: TRBJ2-3
v_gene: TRBV20-1
d_gene: NA
abundance: many
CDR3nt: TGCAGTGCCGTAATAGTGGGGGCTAGGACAGATACGCAGTATTTT
CDR3aa: CSAVIVGARTDTQYF

j_gene: TRBJ2-3
v_gene: TRBV24-1
d_gene: NA
abundance: few
CDR3nt: TGTGCCACCAGTGTAGGACGCATGAGCACAGATACGCAGTATTTT
CDR3aa: CATSVGRMSTDTQYF

j_gene: TRBJ1-5
v_gene: TRBV5-5
d_gene: NA
abundance: few
CDR3nt: TGTGCCAGCAGCTGGGGCCCAAACTTTCAGCCCCAGCATTTT
CDR3aa: CASSWGPNFQPQHF

j_gene: TRBJ1-1
v_gene: TRBV7-2
d_gene: NA
abundance: few
CDR3nt: TGTGCCAGCAGCTTAACACAGATGAACACTGAAGCTTTCTTT
CDR3aa: CASSLTQMNTEAFF

j_gene: TRBJ2-1
v_gene: TRBV5-1
d_gene: NA
abundance: NA
CDR3nt: TGCGCCAGCAGCCGAAAGAACAATGAGCAGTTCTTC
CDR3aa: CASSRKNNEQFF

j_gene: TRBJ2-1
v_gene: TRBV11-2
d_gene: NA
abundance: NA
CDR3nt: TGTGCCAGCAGCTTAGATCGGCCGGGCAATGAGCAGTTCTTC
CDR3aa: CASSLDRPGNEQFF

j_gene: TRBJ1-1
v_gene: TRBV6-2/TRBV6-3
d_gene: NA
abundance: NA
CDR3nt: TGTGCCAGCAGTTACTCGAGTCTTGAAGCTTTCTTT
CDR3aa: CASSYSSLEAFF

j_gene: TRBJ2-2
v_gene: TRBV4-1
d_gene: NA
abundance: few
CDR3nt: TGCGCCAGCAGCCAAGATCCGGCAGGAACCGGGGAGCTGTTTTTT
CDR3aa: CASSQDPAGTGELFF